The 16 T cell receptor beta chains presented below share a single source sample, sequenced in a study of T cell repertoires in ileal Crohn's disease. Method: immunoSEQ multiplex PCR; TCRdb's copy keeps in-frame clones and lacks some. Of some 30,000 clones listed, about 81% are singletons. The sequencing input was ileal tissue. The receptors shown here come from an adult with Crohn's disease.

For the CDR3, the DNA is TGCAGTGCCAAAGGGGGCACTGAAGCTTTCTTT. This gives the protein CSAKGGTEAFF. This chain joins TRBV20-1 and TRBJ1-1; maybe TRBD1 (6 bases). The CDR3 has 11 residues. Germline V gives CDR1 DFQATT, CDR2 SNEGSKA (reference sequence). Trimming took off 6 bases at V and 4 bases at J, with 9 bases between the two ends.

The J gene is TRBJ1-6, the V gene TRBV7-9; a weak D match, TRBD1 (5 bases). Germline-derived CDR1 and CDR2 are SEHNR and FQNEAQ (reference sequence). This CDR3 spans 17 amino acids. The V end was cut by 3 bases, the J end by 0 bases, with 12 bases between. For the CDR3, the DNA is TGTGCCAGCAGCTTGGCAGGGAGGAGCTCCTATAATTCACCCCTCCACTTT. This sequence encodes CASSLAGRSSYNSPLHF.

The rearrangement joins TRBV6-6 to TRBJ1-1, with 7 bases aligning to TRBD1. Germline CDR1 and CDR2: MNHNY and SVGAGI (reference sequence). The CDR3 has 16 amino acids. Unmatched junction bases numbered 15, after V lost 11 bases and J lost 0 bases. CDR3 coding DNA: TGTGCCTCTCGGCGGGGACAGCATAATATGAACACTGAAGCTTTCTTT. It specifies CASRRGQHNMNTEAFF.

The chain uses TRBV4-3 and TRBJ2-6, with a possible D match to TRBD2 (6 bases). Looked up from germline, CDR1 is LGHNA and CDR2 is YSLEER. This CDR3 contains 19 residues. V gave up 1 base and J gave up 2 bases, with 18 bases separating them. The CDR3 bases are TGCGCCAGCAGCCAAGCCGGGGGTCTTGACTTGGCTGGGGCCAACGTCCTGACTTTC. Translating gives CASSQAGGLDLAGANVLTF.

The chain is built from TRBV6-5 and TRBJ2-2; D is perhaps TRBD2 (7 bases). The V gene lost 6 bases and the J gene lost 8 bases, with 19 bases spanning the gap. The germline CDR1 and CDR2 sequences are MNHEY and SVGAGI. This CDR3 is 15 amino acids long. CDR3: CASRGPGGLSGELFF. The CDR3 coding sequence is TGTGCCAGCAGGGGACCGGGGGGCCTTTCGGGGGAGCTGTTTTTT.

This chain uses TRBV7-9 with TRBJ2-5; TRBD1 agrees at 10 bases. V shed 5 bases and J 5 bases; nucleotides not matched to a gene: 2. This CDR3 has 13 amino acids. CDR1 is SEHNR and CDR2 is FQNEAQ in the germline V gene (reference sequence). The DNA for the CDR3 is TGTGCCAGCAGCCGACAGGGGGCTGAGACCCAGTACTTC. Amino acid sequence: CASSRQGAETQYF.

The gene calls are TRBV2 and TRBJ1-1, with D possibly TRBD1 on 6 matching bases. Trimming left V 6 bases short and J 5 bases short, with 16 bases between. Germline CDR1 reads SNHLY; CDR2 reads FYNNEI. CDR3 length equals 14 residues. CDR3: CASSRTGLGTEAFF. The CDR3 DNA follows: TGTGCCAGCAGCAGAACAGGGCTGGGGACTGAAGCTTTCTTT.

A single count supports this clone. The rearrangement links TRBV5-6 to TRBJ1-5; 8 nucleotides align to TRBD1. The CDR3 sequence is 18 residues long. Germline CDR1 reads SGHDT; CDR2 reads YYEEEE. With 2 bases clipped from V and 1 base from J, the junction kept 11 bases outside the gene matches. For the CDR3, the DNA is TGTGCCAGCAGCTTCCAGGGGGCGCGATTAGGAAGCAATCAGCCCCAGCATTTT. It encodes CASSFQGARLGSNQPQHF.

The chain joins TRBV5-4 to TRBJ2-6, with a weak D call TRBD2 (6 bases). This CDR3 is built from 19 residues. Trimming took off 3 bases at V and 0 bases at J, with 19 bases between the two ends. Germline V lookup: CDR1 SGHNT, CDR2 YYREEE (reference sequence). CDR3 loop: CASSSHPLALGSGANVLTF. The DNA of the CDR3 is TGTGCCAGCAGCTCTCACCCTCTAGCGCTCGGCTCTGGGGCCAACGTCCTGACTTTC. The whole variable domain, remainder taken from reference TRBV5-4 and TRBJ2-6, is ETGVTQSPTHLIKTRGQQVTLRCSSQSGHNTVSWYQQALGQGPQFIFQYYREEENGRGNFPPRFSGLQFPNYSSELNVNALELDDSALYLCASSSHPLALGSGANVLTFGAGSRLTVL.

V and J are TRBV18 and TRBJ1-1; 7 bases align to TRBD1. The CDR3 is 14 amino acids. In germline, CDR1 is KGHSH, CDR2 LQKENI. The V gene end was trimmed by 6 bases and the J gene end by 4 bases; junction bases not matched to a gene: 8. The CDR3: CASSLDRDGTEAFF. CDR3 nucleotides: TGTGCCAGCTCCCTCGACAGGGATGGCACTGAAGCTTTCTTT.

This chain uses TRBV7-9 with TRBJ1-2, with D hard to call. The CDR3 sequence is 15 residues long. Trimming shortened V by 8 bases and J by 4 bases, and 20 bases separated the two germline ends. The V gene's germline CDR1 is SEHNR and CDR2 FQNEAQ (reference sequence). The CDR3 sequence: CASSIKGQEAYGYTF. The CDR3 nucleotides are TGTGCCAGCTCGATTAAGGGTCAGGAGGCCTATGGCTACACCTTC.

The V gene is TRBV7-9, the J gene TRBJ1-1; 9 positions match TRBD1. Trimming at V came to 5 bases and at J to 1 base, leaving 8 bases not matched to a gene. Looked up from germline, CDR1 is SEHNR and CDR2 is FQNEAQ (reference sequence). There are 16 residues in the CDR3. Written as DNA, the CDR3 is TGTGCCAGCAGCCTACGGGACAGGGTAGGGAACACTGAAGCTTTCTTT. It specifies CASSLRDRVGNTEAFF.

This chain's CDR3 is CASSPQQGNYGYTF. The CDR3 coding sequence is TGTGCCAGCAGCCCGCAACAGGGGAACTATGGCTACACCTTC. The chain joins TRBV7-2 to TRBJ1-2; TRBD1 agrees at 7 bases. The CDR3 extends over 14 amino acids. V was clipped by 5 bases and J by 2 bases; unmatched bases: 5. Germline loops: CDR1 SGHTA, CDR2 FQGNSA. Variable domain in full (rest from reference TRBV7-2 and TRBJ1-2): GAGVSQSPSNKVTEKGKDVELRCDPISGHTALYWYRQSLGQGLEFLIYFQGNSAPDKSGLPSDRFSAERTGGSVSTLTIQRTQQEDSAVYLCASSPQQGNYGYTFGSGTRLTVV.

The chain links TRBV29-1 to TRBJ1-5; possible D gene TRBD1, 6 bases. V was cut by 5 bases and J by 6 bases, with 14 bases left in between. The CDR3 loop spans 13 amino acids. Germline values: CDR1 SQVTM, CDR2 ANQGSEA. In DNA form, the CDR3 reads TGCAGCGTTACCGGACAGTGGGGTCAGCCCCAGCATTTT. Protein sequence: CSVTGQWGQPQHF.

The CDR3 DNA follows: TGTGCCAGCAGTCCGACAGGGAAAGGTGAGCAGTTCTTC. This translates into CASSPTGKGEQFF. This chain connects TRBV6-6 to TRBJ2-1; 7 positions match TRBD1. Germline assignment: CDR1 MNHNY and CDR2 SVGAGI (reference sequence). With 5 bases clipped from V and 9 bases from J, the junction kept 7 bases outside the gene matches. The CDR3 is made up of 13 amino acids.

V usage is TRBV6-5 and J usage is TRBJ2-1; 10 bases are a match to TRBD1. Trimming took 6 bases from V and 6 from J; bases not matched to a gene: 5. Per the germline V gene, CDR1 is MNHEY and CDR2 is SVGAGI. This CDR3 region has 14 residues. DNA of the CDR3: TGTGCCAGCAGGCCGGGACAGGGGCCCAATGAGCAGTTCTTC. Translating gives CASRPGQGPNEQFF.